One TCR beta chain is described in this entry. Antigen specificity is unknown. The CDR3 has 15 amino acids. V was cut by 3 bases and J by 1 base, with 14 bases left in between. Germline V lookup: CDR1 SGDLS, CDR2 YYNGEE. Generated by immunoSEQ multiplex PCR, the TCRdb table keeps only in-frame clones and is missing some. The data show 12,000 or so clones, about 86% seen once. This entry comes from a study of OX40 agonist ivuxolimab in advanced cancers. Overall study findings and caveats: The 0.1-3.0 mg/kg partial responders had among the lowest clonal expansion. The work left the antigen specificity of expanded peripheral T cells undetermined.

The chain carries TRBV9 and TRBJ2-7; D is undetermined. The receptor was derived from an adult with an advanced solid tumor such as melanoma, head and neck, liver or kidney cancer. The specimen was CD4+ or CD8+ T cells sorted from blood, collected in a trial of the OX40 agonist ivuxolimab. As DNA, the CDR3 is TGTGCCAGCAGCGCCACGGGCAGTGGGTCCTACGAGCAGTACTTC. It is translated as CASSATGSGSYEQYF.